These 21 T cell receptor beta chains share one sample of origin, sequenced in a study of metastatic and nonmetastatic thyroid tumors (dated by TCRdb to about 2020). The library was made by PCR. The reads were generated on an Illumina HiSeq 4000. The public reads were reanalyzed by TCRdb: fastp trimming at Q25, MiXCR alignment, in-frame beta chains only. This sample comprises around 6,400 clones, 16% of them detected only once. The ten largest clonotypes hold roughly 10% of the sample. Before undergoing thyroid surgery, none of the patients had been given any kind of treatment. Sequencing was carried out using tumor tissue. These receptors all come from a male donor with papillary thyroid cancer or a benign thyroid nodule (not recorded which). Some clones in this sample may be carry-over from other donors' samples.

This clone was found many times. The chain recombines TRBV5-1 with TRBJ1-3; D is unresolved. The CDR3 extends over 14 amino acids. The germline gives CDR1 SGHRS, CDR2 YFSETQ. V gave up 0 bases and J gave up 0 bases, with 4 bases separating them. The CDR3 DNA reads as TGCGCCAGCAGCTTGGAACCCTCTGGAAACACCATATATTTT. Translating it yields CASSLEPSGNTIYF.

By share of the sample, this clone is medium-sized. V usage is TRBV24-1 and J usage is TRBJ2-2; possibly TRBD1 or TRBD2 for D (7 bases each). Germline CDR1 reads KGHDR; CDR2 reads SFDVKD. This CDR3 comprises 16 residues. Trimming took 4 bases from V and 5 from J, leaving 16 bases between them. Here the CDR3 DNA reads TGTGCCACCAGTGACTCAAGGGGGCGGGGGACCGGGGAGCTGTTTTTT. Translating gives CATSDSRGRGTGELFF.

Sample share makes this clone medium-sized. The chain recombines TRBV6-1 with TRBJ1-6, with D perhaps TRBD1 (6 bases). Deletions cut 5 bases from V and 2 bases from J, with 10 bases between. The CDR3 totals 15 residues. Germline-derived CDR1 and CDR2 are MNHNS and SASEGT. The CDR3 loop reads CASSQGQTYNSPLHF. For the CDR3, the DNA is TGTGCCAGCAGTCAGGGGCAGACCTATAATTCACCCCTCCACTTT.

This clone was picked up many times. The CDR3 sequence is CSARAGLTVGRGGLSYEQYF. CDR3 bases: TGCAGTGCTAGAGCAGGTTTGACCGTTGGACGGGGAGGCCTCTCCTACGAGCAGTACTTC. The chain has TRBV20-1 and TRBJ2-7, with a tentative D call TRBD2 (6 bases). CDR1 and CDR2 from the germline V gene are DFQATT and SNEGSKA (reference sequence). The CDR3 runs 20 residues. The V end lost 1 base, the J end lost 0 bases, and 28 bases lay between the germline ends.

In its sample, this clone was seen a few times. This clone may be a read error of a much larger clone one base away. In the same sample, other DNA sequences code for this CDR3. The V gene is TRBV27, the J gene TRBJ1-1; D remains ambiguous. Germline V lookup: CDR1 MNHEY, CDR2 SMNVEV (reference sequence). The CDR3 length is 15 residues. V was pared by 3 bases and J by 5 bases, with 16 bases between. The CDR3 DNA sequence: TGTGCCAGCAGTTTCTCTCCGGGGTACGGTACTGAAGCTTTCTTT. Amino acids: CASSFSPGYGTEAFF.

In its sample, this clone ranks as medium-sized (0.01 to 0.1%). J is TRBJ1-5 and V is TRBV28; no definite D call. Germline V CDR1 and CDR2: MDHEN, SYDVKM. V shed 2 bases and J shed 4 bases, with 9 bases lying between them. The CDR3 sequence is 14 residues long. The CDR3 region has the DNA TGTGCCAGCAGTTTACTTCAGGAAAATCAGCCCCAGCATTTT. It translates to CASSLLQENQPQHF. The entire variable domain, with the rest obtained from reference TRBV28 and TRBJ1-5, is as follows: DVKVTQSSRYLVKRTGEKVFLECVQDMDHENMFWYRQDPGLGLRLIYFSYDVKMKEKGDIPEGYSVSREKKERFSLILESASTNQTSMYLCASSLLQENQPQHFGDGTRLSIL.

A word on this clone: The same CDR3 can be traced to other DNA sequences in this sample. V is TRBV25-1 and J is TRBJ1-2, with D maybe TRBD1 (5 bases). This CDR3 is built from 15 residues. Per the germline V gene, CDR1 is MGHDK and CDR2 is SYGVNS. The V gene lost 5 bases and the J gene lost 4 bases, with 17 bases spanning the gap. The CDR3 here is CASSPYRGRGYGYTF. DNA of the CDR3: TGTGCCAGCAGTCCGTATCGGGGGAGGGGCTATGGCTACACCTTC.

This clone was observed many times. V and J are TRBV4-2 and TRBJ2-3; 7 positions match TRBD1. The CDR3 extends over 15 amino acids. Germline assignment: CDR1 LGHNA and CDR2 YNFKEQ. The trim removed 2 bases at V and 1 base at J, leaving 3 bases unmatched. CDR3 protein: CASSQIGQGTDTQYF. In DNA form, the CDR3 reads TGTGCCAGCAGCCAAATAGGACAGGGCACAGATACGCAGTATTTT.

Judged by abundance, this clone is medium-sized. This chain uses TRBV5-1 with TRBJ2-3; D is uncertain. Germline CDR1 is SGHRS and CDR2 is YFSETQ. The CDR3 length is 12 residues. The germline V and J ends were trimmed by 0 bases and 4 bases, with 3 bases remaining between them. The CDR3 bases are TGCGCCAGCAGCTTGGTGGCAGATACGCAGTATTTT. It specifies CASSLVADTQYF.

By share, this clone ranks as medium-sized (0.01 to 0.1%). The rearrangement joins TRBV6-1 to TRBJ1-1; 11 bases match TRBD1. Germline V gene sequence: CDR1 MNHNS, CDR2 SASEGT. V trimming: 6 bases; J trimming: 1 base; junction bases outside the gene matches: 4. The CDR3 covers 15 residues. Here the CDR3 reads CASRGQGGRNTEAFF. The CDR3, as DNA: TGTGCCAGCAGGGGACAGGGGGGGAGGAACACTGAAGCTTTCTTT.

Within the sample, this clone is medium-sized. The gene calls are TRBV5-1 and TRBJ2-1; D uncertain. This CDR3 spans 12 amino acids. Germline V gene data show CDR1 as SGHRS and CDR2 as YFSETQ. V lost 4 bases and J 3 bases, leaving 5 bases between the germline ends. The CDR3 loop reads CASSPDYNEQFF. The CDR3 DNA is TGCGCCAGCAGCCCAGACTACAATGAGCAGTTCTTC. Complete variable domain (other parts from reference TRBV5-1 and TRBJ2-1): KAGVTQTPRYLIKTRGQQVTLSCSPISGHRSVSWYQQTPGQGLQFLFEYFSETQRNKGNFPGRFSGRQFSNSRSEMNVSTLELGDSALYLCASSPDYNEQFFGPGTRLTVL.

This clone is deemed medium-sized. This chain uses TRBV20-1 with TRBJ2-3; D might be TRBD1 or TRBD2, each matching 5 bases. Germline lookup yields CDR1 DFQATT and CDR2 SNEGSKA (reference sequence). This CDR3 has 13 amino acids. The ends were cut back, 3 bases at V and 2 bases at J, with 9 bases in the middle. In nucleotides, the CDR3 is TGCAGTGCTAGCCTCGGGACCACAGATACGCAGTATTTT. Its protein product is CSASLGTTDTQYF.

This clone turned up a few times. The chain uses TRBV6-2 or TRBV6-3 and TRBJ2-2; 7 nucleotides line up with TRBD2. Germline-derived CDR1 and CDR2 are MNHEY and SVGEGT. CDR3 length equals 13 residues. V lost 6 bases, J lost 5 bases, and 3 bases stayed unmatched. CDR3 region: CASRQGGTGELFF. CDR3 in DNA: TGTGCCAGCAGGCAGGGAGGGACCGGGGAGCTGTTTTTT.

By share of the sample, this clone is medium-sized (0.01 to 0.1%). The rearrangement uses TRBV19 and TRBJ2-1, with D possibly TRBD1 on 5 matching bases. CDR1 and CDR2 (germline): LNHDA, SQIVND (reference sequence). V lost 3 bases, J lost 0 bases, and 9 bases lay in between. This CDR3 has 15 residues. This chain's CDR3 is CASSMGQSSYNEQFF. The CDR3 coding sequence is TGTGCCAGTAGTATGGGGCAGAGCTCCTACAATGAGCAGTTCTTC. Full variable domain (remainder filled in from reference TRBV19 and TRBJ2-1): DGGITQSPKYLFRKEGQNVTLSCEQNLNHDAMYWYRQDPGQGLRLIYYSQIVNDFQKGDIAEGYSVSREKKESFPLTVTSAQKNPTAFYLCASSMGQSSYNEQFFGPGTRLTVL.

This clone was seen more than once but under ten times. The V gene is TRBV28, the J gene TRBJ2-1, with D possibly matching TRBD2 (6 bases). Germline V gives CDR1 MDHEN, CDR2 SYDVKM. CDR3 length: 16 residues. V was cut by 5 bases and J by 0 bases, with 14 bases left in between. The CDR3 loop is CASSPLAVSSYNEQFF. The CDR3, as DNA: TGTGCCAGCAGTCCCTTAGCGGTAAGCTCCTACAATGAGCAGTTCTTC.

This clone ranks as medium-sized. This chain uses TRBV2 with TRBJ2-2; 15 positions match TRBD2. With 6 bases clipped from V and 6 bases from J, the junction kept 5 bases outside the gene matches. The length of the CDR3 is 16 residues. CDR1 is SNHLY and CDR2 is FYNNEI in the germline V gene. CDR3: CASRLGLAGGPGELFF. CDR3 nucleotide sequence: TGTGCCAGCAGACTAGGACTAGCGGGGGGGCCCGGGGAGCTGTTTTTT.

This clone was seen only once. The chain uses TRBV7-2 and TRBJ1-3, with D unresolved. Germline V gene data show CDR1 as SGHTA and CDR2 as FQGNSA. V shed 0 bases and J shed 0 bases, with 9 bases lying between them. The length of the CDR3 is 16 residues. The CDR3 DNA reads as TGTGCCAGCAGCTTAGCACAGATGAGCTCTGGAAACACCATATATTTT. Encoded protein: CASSLAQMSSGNTIYF.

This clone occurred a few times. The J gene is TRBJ1-2, the V gene TRBV6-1; no clear D. Trimming left V 4 bases short and J 5 bases short, with 17 bases between. Germline CDR1 MNHNS, CDR2 SASEGT. CDR3 length: 15 amino acids. DNA for the CDR3: TGTGCCAGCAGTGGGTCATGGACGCCTAGTTATGGCTACACCTTC. Translation: CASSGSWTPSYGYTF.

The V and J genes are TRBV7-8 and TRBJ2-2; no definite D call. Trimming stripped 3 bases from V and 0 bases from J, with 5 bases between. From germline, CDR1 is SGHVS and CDR2 FQNEAQ. The CDR3 runs 14 residues. CDR3 DNA: TGTGCCAGCAGCTTTAACCCGAACACCGGGGAGCTGTTTTTT. Its translation: CASSFNPNTGELFF.

The V gene is TRBV11-2, the J gene TRBJ1-1; D is unclear. The V gene's germline CDR1 is SGHAT and CDR2 FQNNGV. This CDR3 spans 14 amino acids. V gave up 3 bases and J gave up 5 bases, with 13 bases separating them. The CDR3 loop is CASSFEVRRTEAFF. CDR3 sequence (DNA): TGTGCCAGCAGCTTCGAAGTTAGGCGGACTGAAGCTTTCTTT.

This clone was recorded a few times. The rearrangement joins TRBV6-1 to TRBJ2-5; TRBD2 aligns across 7 bases. The ends lost 4 bases at V and 7 bases at J; junction bases unmatched: 12. Germline V gene sequence: CDR1 MNHNS, CDR2 SASEGT. This CDR3 has 15 amino acids. CDR3 protein: CASSVSAGFYGTQYF. CDR3 in DNA: TGTGCCAGCAGTGTATCAGCGGGGTTCTATGGGACCCAGTACTTC.